The 20 T cell receptor beta chains listed next were all sequenced from one sample in a study of tumor-infiltrating lymphocytes in primary liver carcinoma. From unsorted bulk tissue weighing 20-30 mg, DNA and RNA were co-extracted. A constant-region primer primed TCR beta cDNA synthesis from about 550 ng of total RNA. Libraries covering TCR beta were generated through three nested multiplex PCR rounds (using a slightly modified ARM-PCR). The opening two PCR rounds, about 11 cycles each, paired TRBV1-TRBV30 forward primers with a C-beta reverse primer. TCRdb called the multiplex PCR reads again in MiXCR, with one record for every CDR3 protein. Found here are more than 100,000 distinct CDR3 sequences, 50% to 70% of them singletons; the top ten hold 7% to 10%. The specimen was liver tumor tissue from sampling region 1. Indicated subset: tumor region T1, superior pole. These receptors were obtained from an older woman with primary liver carcinoma and hepatitis B virus infection.

A word on this clonotype: The CDR3 does not close with the conserved phenylalanine or tryptophan, likely indicating a read error. Because the CDR3's place on the DNA is in doubt, the DNA is left out and the CDR3 is given as listed by TCRdb. The genes are TRBV11-3 and TRBJ2-1; TRBD2, the D gene given by the table, was not confirmed from the DNA. CDR1 SGHNT and CDR2 YENEEA come from the germline V gene. The CDR3 length is 13 residues, termini included. The CDR3 sequence is CASSLGEIDEQLY.

This clonotype was seen at least ten times. The genes are TRBV6-5 and TRBJ1-2, with D tentatively TRBD1 (6 bases). Trimming stripped 1 base from V and 6 bases from J, with 9 bases between. The CDR3 runs 13 residues. Germline CDR1 reads MNHEY; CDR2 reads SVGAGI. The CDR3 nucleotides are TGTGCCAGCAGTTACTTGGGGGGCCATGGCTACACCTTC. Its protein is CASSYLGGHGYTF.

This clonotype was recorded once. A read error may be the cause here, since a much bigger clone is one base away. The V call is TRBV6-2 or TRBV6-3, the J call TRBJ2-1, with D possibly TRBD2 on 6 matching bases. The CDR3 loop spans 16 amino acids. The germline CDR1 and CDR2 sequences are MNHEY and SVGEGT. V was trimmed by 6 bases and J by 4 bases, leaving 19 bases between them. The CDR3 DNA is TGTGCCAGCAGCCGATCAAGTAGCGGAGTATACAATGAGCAGTTCTTC. Its translation is CASSRSSSGVYNEQFF.

V and J are TRBV5-5 and TRBJ2-4; TRBD2 aligns across 13 bases. This CDR3 comprises 19 residues. V was clipped by 3 bases and J by 0 bases; unmatched bases: 9. Germline V gene data show CDR1 as SGHKS and CDR2 as YYEKEE (reference sequence). The CDR3 bases are TGTGCCAGCAGCTCGACTAGCGGGAGGACCTCCTTAGCCAAAAACATTCAGTACTTC. Its protein product is CASSSTSGRTSLAKNIQYF.

V and J are TRBV11-2 and TRBJ1-1; D ambiguous. The germline V and J ends were trimmed by 5 bases and 8 bases, with 21 bases remaining between them. This CDR3 is 15 amino acids long. Germline V lookup: CDR1 SGHAT, CDR2 FQNNGV. CDR3: CASSISLGLNAEAFF. As DNA, the CDR3 is TGTGCCAGCAGCATCTCACTAGGGCTGAACGCCGAAGCTTTCTTT.

In regard to this clonotype: Possible read error: a much larger clone is one base away. V usage is TRBV29-1 and J usage is TRBJ1-2; the D gene is possibly TRBD1 (6 bases). V lost 5 bases, J lost 7 bases, and 23 bases lay in between. Germline V gives CDR1 SQVTM, CDR2 ANQGSEA. The CDR3 is 15 residues long. The CDR3 nucleotides are TGCAGCGTTACTCCACAGGGAGTCGCGAGGGGTGGCTACACCTTC. Translation gives CSVTPQGVARGGYTF.

On this clonotype itself: The junction departs from germline at one end; a sequencing error may be responsible. This chain uses TRBV6-5 with TRBJ1-4, with TRBD1 matching over 7 bases. The CDR3 runs 15 residues. Germline CDR1 reads MNHEY; CDR2 reads SVGAGI. The DNA of the CDR3 is TGTGCCAGCAGTCACACCACGACAGGGAGGGTAAAATTGTTTTTT. Its translation is CASSHTTTGRVKLFF.

Relative to its sample, this clonotype is medium-sized. The chain links TRBV6-5 to TRBJ1-4; possible D gene TRBD1, 6 bases. The CDR3 runs to 14 residues. Germline loops: CDR1 MNHEY, CDR2 SVGAGI. V dropped 4 bases and J dropped 0 bases, with 6 bases sitting between them. In DNA form, the CDR3 reads TGTGCCAGCAGTTGGACAGCAACTAATGAAAAACTGTTTTTT. This gives the protein CASSWTATNEKLFF.

A remark on this clonotype: No conserved phenylalanine or tryptophan ends this CDR3, so it is likely a read error. The chain recombines TRBV5-1 with TRBJ2-3, with 11 bases aligning to TRBD2. Germline lookup yields CDR1 SGHRS and CDR2 YFSETQ. V dropped 3 bases and J dropped 2; count of bases not matched to a gene: 8. The CDR3 covers 17 residues. The CDR3 region is CASSSKSTSGNTDTQYY. The DNA for the CDR3 is TGCGCCAGCAGCTCTAAATCGACTAGCGGGAACACAGATACGCAGTATTAT.

Regarding this clonotype: One base away lies a much larger clone, so this may be a sequencing read error. The V and J genes are TRBV28 and TRBJ2-3, with 10 positions matching TRBD1. Germline CDR1 reads MDHEN; CDR2 reads SYDVKM. This CDR3 has 21 amino acids. V gave up 2 bases and J gave up 2 bases; unmatched junction bases: 19. DNA for the CDR3: TGTGCCAGCAGTTTAGAGATGGACAGGGGGGGAACTATGACCAACACAGATACGCAGTATTTT. It yields the protein CASSLEMDRGGTMTNTDTQYF.

This clonotype was seen only a few times. A much more abundant neighbour one base away suggests this may be a read error. In nucleotides, the CDR3 is TGTGCCAGCAGCAAAACCGGACAGGAGGCCCCTGAGGGGTTTTTT. Its translation: CASSKTGQEAPEGFF. The chain employs TRBV6-2 or TRBV6-3 and TRBJ1-4; 7 bases fit TRBD1. The CDR3 sequence is 15 residues long. Germline V CDR1 and CDR2: MNHEY, SVGEGT. Trimming removed 6 bases from V and 16 bases from J; junction bases left unmatched: 20.

Details on this clonotype: This may be a read error, as it is one base from a much larger clone. This chain connects TRBV5-4 to TRBJ1-1; D remains unclear. The CDR3 consists of 14 residues. From germline, CDR1 is SGHNT and CDR2 YYREEE (reference sequence). CDR3 residues: CVSSTFTENTEAFF. The CDR3 nucleotides read TGTGTCAGCAGCACCTTTACAGAGAACACTGAAGCTTTCTTT. Filled out from reference TRBV5-4 and TRBJ1-1, the complete variable domain reads ETGVTQSPTHLIKTRGQQVTLRCSSQSGHNTVSWYQQALGQGPQFIFQYYREEENGRGNFPPRFSGLQFPNYSSELNVNALELDDSALYLCVSSTFTENTEAFFGQGTRLTVV.

As to this clonotype: Germline is not matched at one junction end, which may reflect a read error. V usage is TRBV12-3 or TRBV12-4 and J usage is TRBJ1-1; no clear D gene. The CDR3 loop spans 15 amino acids. The CDR3 is CANSSSERLNTEAFF. For the CDR3, the DNA is TGTGCCAACAGTAGCTCGGAAAGACTGAACACTGAAGCTTTCTTT.

This clonotype has more than one count but fewer than ten. A read error is possible here, since a much larger clone lies one base away. This chain joins TRBV5-4 and TRBJ2-3; TRBD1 might be the D (6 bases). This CDR3 comprises 14 residues. Germline loops: CDR1 SGHNT, CDR2 YYREEE (reference sequence). This CDR3 is CTSSTSQGTDTQYF. Written as DNA, the CDR3 is TGTACCAGCAGCACATCACAGGGAACAGATACGCAGTATTTT.

In its sample, this clonotype was seen once. This chain connects TRBV5-1 to TRBJ2-2, with no clear D. V gave up 0 bases and J gave up 0 bases, with 9 bases separating them. This CDR3 region has 16 residues. CDR1 SGHRS and CDR2 YFSETQ come from the germline V gene. CDR3 amino acids: CASSLGHVANTGELFF. The CDR3 DNA follows: TGCGCCAGCAGCTTGGGGCATGTAGCGAACACCGGGGAGCTGTTTTTT.

This clonotype has ten or more counts. V and J are TRBV6-1 and TRBJ2-1, with TRBD2 identical over 8 bases. This CDR3 is 15 amino acids long. Per the germline V gene, CDR1 is MNHNS and CDR2 is SASEGT. The V and J ends lost 5 bases and 8 bases, in that order; junction bases with no gene match: 11. CDR3 in amino acids: CASSRPSGLRDEQFF. For the CDR3, the DNA is TGTGCCAGCAGTCGCCCTAGCGGGCTTCGGGATGAGCAGTTCTTC.

Comment on this clonotype: A read error may explain this, as a much larger clone is one base away. The CDR3 end shows no conserved phenylalanine or tryptophan, and so a read error is likely. The J gene is TRBJ1-1, the V gene TRBV12-3 or TRBV12-4; D gene ambiguous. Trimming stripped 3 bases from V and 2 bases from J, with 10 bases between. The CDR3 has 14 amino acids. In DNA form, the CDR3 reads TGTGCCAGCAGTTTGCGGTGGGGTAACACTGAAGCTTTCTCT. As protein: CASSLRWGNTEAFS.

The V call is TRBV20-1, the J call TRBJ2-7, with TRBD2 matching 11 bases. This CDR3 region has 14 residues. The germline gives CDR1 DFQATT, CDR2 SNEGSKA (reference sequence). The CDR3 sequence is CTASRNSGRGEQYF. CDR3 coding DNA: TGCACTGCCTCACGGAATAGCGGGAGGGGCGAGCAGTACTTC.

The V and J genes are TRBV28 and TRBJ1-1; 7 bases agree with TRBD1. CDR1 is MDHEN and CDR2 is SYDVKM in the germline V gene. The CDR3 sequence is 12 residues long. Trimming cost V 8 bases and J 10 bases; bases outside gene matches: 10. CDR3 residues: CASHLRGAGAFF. The CDR3 DNA sequence: TGTGCCAGCCACCTCAGGGGGGCTGGAGCTTTCTTT. Together with reference TRBV28 and TRBJ1-1, the CDR3 gives the full variable domain: DVKVTQSSRYLVKRTGEKVFLECVQDMDHENMFWYRQDPGLGLRLIYFSYDVKMKEKGDIPEGYSVSREKKERFSLILESASTNQTSMYLCASHLRGAGAFFGQGTRLTVV.

Concerning this clonotype: This may stem from a read error, because a much larger clone lies one nucleotide away. J is TRBJ2-1 and V is TRBV5-1; 13 bases align to TRBD2. The germline V gene has CDR1 SGHRS and CDR2 YFSETQ. CDR3 length: 15 residues. This CDR3 is CAGSFLLAGGNEQFF. The CDR3 nucleotides are TGCGCCGGCAGCTTCTTACTAGCGGGGGGGAATGAGCAGTTCTTC.